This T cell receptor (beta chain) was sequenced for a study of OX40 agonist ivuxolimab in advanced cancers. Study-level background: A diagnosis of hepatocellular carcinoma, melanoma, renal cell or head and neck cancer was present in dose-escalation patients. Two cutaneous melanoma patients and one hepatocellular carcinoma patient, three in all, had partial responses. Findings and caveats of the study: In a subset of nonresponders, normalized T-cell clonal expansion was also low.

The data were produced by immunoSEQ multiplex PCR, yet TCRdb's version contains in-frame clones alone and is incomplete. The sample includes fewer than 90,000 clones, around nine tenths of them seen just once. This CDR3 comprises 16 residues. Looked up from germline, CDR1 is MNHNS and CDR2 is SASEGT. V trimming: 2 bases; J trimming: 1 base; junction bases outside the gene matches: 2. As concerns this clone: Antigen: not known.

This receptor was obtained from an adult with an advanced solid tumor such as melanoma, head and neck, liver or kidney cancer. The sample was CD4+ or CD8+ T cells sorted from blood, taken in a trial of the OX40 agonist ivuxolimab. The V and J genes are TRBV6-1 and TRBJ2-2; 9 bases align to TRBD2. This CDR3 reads CASSESSGKNTGELFF. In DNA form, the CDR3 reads TGTGCCAGCAGTGAATCTAGCGGGAAGAACACCGGGGAGCTGTTTTTT.